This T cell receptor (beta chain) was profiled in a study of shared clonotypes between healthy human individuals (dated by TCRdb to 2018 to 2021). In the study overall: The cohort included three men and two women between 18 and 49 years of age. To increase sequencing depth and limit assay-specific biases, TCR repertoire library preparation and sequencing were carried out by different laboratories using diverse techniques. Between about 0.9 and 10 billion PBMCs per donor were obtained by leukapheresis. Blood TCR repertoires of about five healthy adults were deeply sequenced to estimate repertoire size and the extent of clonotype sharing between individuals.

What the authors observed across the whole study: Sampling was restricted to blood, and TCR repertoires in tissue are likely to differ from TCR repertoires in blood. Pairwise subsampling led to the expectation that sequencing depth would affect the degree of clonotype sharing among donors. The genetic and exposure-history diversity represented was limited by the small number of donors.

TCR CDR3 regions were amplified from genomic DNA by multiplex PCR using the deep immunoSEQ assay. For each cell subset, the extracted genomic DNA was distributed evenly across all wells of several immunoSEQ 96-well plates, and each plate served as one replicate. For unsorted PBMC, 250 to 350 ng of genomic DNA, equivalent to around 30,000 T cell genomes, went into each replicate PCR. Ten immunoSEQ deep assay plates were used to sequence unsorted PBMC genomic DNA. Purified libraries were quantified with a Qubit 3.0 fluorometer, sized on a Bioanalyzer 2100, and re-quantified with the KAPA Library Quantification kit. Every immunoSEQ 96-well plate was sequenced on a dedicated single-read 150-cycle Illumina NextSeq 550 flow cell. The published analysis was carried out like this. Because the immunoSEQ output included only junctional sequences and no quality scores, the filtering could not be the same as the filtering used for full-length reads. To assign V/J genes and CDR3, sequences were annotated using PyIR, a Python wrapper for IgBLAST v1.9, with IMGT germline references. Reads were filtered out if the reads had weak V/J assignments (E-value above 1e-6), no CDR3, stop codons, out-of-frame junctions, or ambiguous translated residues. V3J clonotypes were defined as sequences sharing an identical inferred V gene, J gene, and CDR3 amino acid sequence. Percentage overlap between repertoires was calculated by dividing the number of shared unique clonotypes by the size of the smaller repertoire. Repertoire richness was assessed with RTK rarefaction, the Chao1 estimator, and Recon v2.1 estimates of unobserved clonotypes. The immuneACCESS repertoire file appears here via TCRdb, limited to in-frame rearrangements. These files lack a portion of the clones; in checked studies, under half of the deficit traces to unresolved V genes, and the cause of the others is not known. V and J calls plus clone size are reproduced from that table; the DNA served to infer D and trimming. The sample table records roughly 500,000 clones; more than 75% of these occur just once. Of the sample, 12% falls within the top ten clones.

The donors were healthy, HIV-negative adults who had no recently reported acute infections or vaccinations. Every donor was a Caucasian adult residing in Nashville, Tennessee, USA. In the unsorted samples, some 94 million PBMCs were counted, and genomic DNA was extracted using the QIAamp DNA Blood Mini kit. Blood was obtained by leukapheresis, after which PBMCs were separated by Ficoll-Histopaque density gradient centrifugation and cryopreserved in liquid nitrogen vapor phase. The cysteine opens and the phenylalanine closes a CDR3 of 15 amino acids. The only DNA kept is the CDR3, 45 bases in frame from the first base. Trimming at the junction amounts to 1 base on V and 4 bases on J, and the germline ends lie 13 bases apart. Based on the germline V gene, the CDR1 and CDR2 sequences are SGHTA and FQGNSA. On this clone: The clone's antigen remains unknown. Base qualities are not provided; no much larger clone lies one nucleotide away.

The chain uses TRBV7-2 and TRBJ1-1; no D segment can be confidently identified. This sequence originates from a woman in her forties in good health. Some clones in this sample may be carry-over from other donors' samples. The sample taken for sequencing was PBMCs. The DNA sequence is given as TGTGCCAGCAGCTTAGTAATGGGTTCGGGCACTGAAGCTTTCTTT. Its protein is CASSLVMGSGTEAFF. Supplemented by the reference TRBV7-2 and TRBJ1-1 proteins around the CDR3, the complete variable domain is GAGVSQSPSNKVTEKGKDVELRCDPISGHTALYWYRQSLGQGLEFLIYFQGNSAPDKSGLPSDRFSAERTGGSVSTLTIQRTQQEDSAVYLCASSLVMGSGTEAFFGQGTRLTVV.